The following is a T cell receptor beta chain sequence with its context. This entry is derived from a study of blood T cell repertoires in COVID-19. Original methodology: Researchers report that nucleated cell counts were estimated from reference gene primer amplification. Libraries were prepared by immunoSEQ multiplex PCR; TCRdb keeps only in-frame clonotypes and omits some of them. V and J calls and clone size are given by that table; D and trimming were obtained from the DNA. The sample includes around 78,000 clones, over 75% seen only once; the top ten take around 40%. This CDR3 comprises 12 residues. Germline CDR1 LNHDA, CDR2 SQIVND (reference sequence). Trimming stripped 5 bases from V and 13 bases from J, with 15 bases between.

The source is a human donor in a cohort sampled during active COVID-19. Sequenced input: peripheral blood. The chain combines TRBV19 with TRBJ2-1, with D possibly being TRBD2 (5 bases). This chain's CDR3 is CASSSLGRVQFF. The CDR3 region has the DNA TGTGCCAGTAGTTCACTAGGCCGGGTCCAGTTCTTC.